This is a list of T cell receptor beta chains from one sample in a study of neurological immune-mediated disorders. TCRdb re-called the 5' RACE reads through MiXCR, storing one row per CDR3 protein. The data show tens of thousands of distinct CDR3 sequences, under 5.5% seen once. Sequencing was done on a sample of PBMCs. Receptors were obtained from a woman in her forties or fifties with multiple sclerosis. CDR3s include the opening cysteine and the closing phenylalanine or tryptophan. The D gene is left open where the match is weak. Some rows mark clone size as missing; the rest say once, few, many or name a class of expanded clone.

CDR3 length: 16
D gene: .
J gene: TRBJ2-3
V gene: TRBV10-2
clone size: many
CDR3 protein: CASSKRAGISTDTQYF
CDR3 DNA: TGCGCCAGCAGTAAGAGGGCGGGGATTAGCACAGATACGCAGTATTTT

CDR3 length: 14
D gene: TRBD2
J gene: TRBJ2-5
V gene: TRBV20-1
clone size: many
CDR3 protein: CSAPGDSGGETQYF
CDR3 DNA: TGCAGTGCTCCCGGGGATAGCGGGGGGGAGACCCAGTACTTC

CDR3 length: 13
D gene: TRBD1
J gene: TRBJ1-2
V gene: TRBV20-1
clone size: .
CDR3 protein: CSAQRDRNYGYTF
CDR3 DNA: TGCAGTGCACAGAGGGACAGAAACTATGGCTACACCTTC

CDR3 length: 12
D gene: .
J gene: TRBJ2-7
V gene: TRBV12-3/TRBV12-4
clone size: many
CDR3 protein: CASSFPGKEQYF
CDR3 DNA: TGTGCCAGCAGTTTTCCAGGGAAAGAGCAGTACTTC

CDR3 length: 14
D gene: TRBD2
J gene: TRBJ2-1
V gene: TRBV7-2
clone size: many
CDR3 protein: CASSLGGGVDEQFF
CDR3 DNA: TGTGCCAGCAGCTTAGGCGGGGGGGTGGATGAGCAGTTCTTC

CDR3 length: 15
D gene: .
J gene: TRBJ2-2
V gene: TRBV5-1
clone size: many
CDR3 protein: CASSRDTPNTGELFF
CDR3 DNA: TGCGCCAGCAGCCGGGACACCCCGAACACCGGGGAGCTGTTTTTT

CDR3 length: 13
D gene: TRBD1
J gene: TRBJ2-1
V gene: TRBV7-2
clone size: many
CDR3 protein: CASSLDRVNEQFF
CDR3 DNA: TGTGCCAGCAGCTTGGACAGGGTAAATGAGCAGTTCTTC

CDR3 length: 13
D gene: .
J gene: TRBJ2-5
V gene: TRBV6-5
clone size: many
CDR3 protein: CASSYGSQETQYF
CDR3 DNA: TGTGCCAGCAGTTACGGGTCCCAAGAGACCCAGTACTTC

CDR3 length: 14
D gene: .
J gene: TRBJ1-1
V gene: TRBV6-5
clone size: few
CDR3 protein: CASSLFGEVSEAFF
CDR3 DNA: TGTGCCAGCAGTTTGTTTGGGGAGGTTAGTGAAGCTTTCTTT

CDR3 length: 16
D gene: TRBD2
J gene: TRBJ2-3
V gene: TRBV7-2
clone size: many
CDR3 protein: CASSPGLAGTTDTQYF
CDR3 DNA: TGCGCCAGCAGCCCGGGACTAGCGGGGACAACAGATACGCAGTATTTT

CDR3 length: 18
D gene: TRBD2
J gene: TRBJ2-2
V gene: TRBV7-2
clone size: many
CDR3 protein: CASSFGLAWSSNTGELFF
CDR3 DNA: TGTGCCAGCAGCTTTGGACTAGCGTGGTCCTCGAACACCGGGGAGCTGTTTTTT

CDR3 length: 14
D gene: .
J gene: TRBJ1-1
V gene: TRBV6-6
clone size: .
CDR3 protein: CASSYDAVRGEAFF
CDR3 DNA: TGTGCCAGCAGTTATGATGCGGTCCGGGGTGAAGCTTTCTTT